These 27 T cell receptor beta chains share one sample of origin, sequenced in a study of CD8 T cells in ankylosing spondylitis. Study-level findings and limits: It appeared that ankylosing spondylitis blood was characterized by a TCR beta motif of 8 or 9 highly homologous variants.

TCRdb used MiXCR to reprocess the 5' RACE reads, holding one entry per CDR3 protein. The data hold hundreds of thousands of distinct CDR3 sequences, with roughly 17% observed a single time. These receptors are not linked to any known antigen. The specimen was blood, either unsorted or a sorted T cell fraction (not recorded which). Every receptor here comes from a male donor with ankylosing spondylitis.

The rearrangement links TRBV6-5 to TRBJ2-7, with TRBD2 identical over 13 bases. Germline V gene data show CDR1 as MNHEY and CDR2 as SVGAGI. This CDR3 comprises 16 residues. Trimming cost V 2 bases and J 6 bases; bases outside gene matches: 7. The CDR3 sequence: CASSYPGTSGTGEQYF. CDR3 nucleotide sequence: TGTGCCAGCAGTTACCCTGGGACTAGCGGGACGGGCGAGCAGTACTTC.

The CDR3 DNA reads TGTGCCAGCAGGGGACAGGAAAATCAGCCCCAGCATTTT. Its protein is CASRGQENQPQHF. The chain couples TRBV2 to TRBJ1-5; 8 bases match TRBD1. CDR3 length: 13 residues. Germline lookup yields CDR1 SNHLY and CDR2 FYNNEI. Trimming took 6 bases from V and 4 from J; bases not matched to a gene: 2.

CDR3 region: CAISSSGASSYEQYF. In DNA, the CDR3 is TGTGCCATCAGCTCTAGCGGGGCGAGCTCCTACGAGCAGTACTTC. The rearrangement uses TRBV10-3 and TRBJ2-7, with 9 bases lining up with TRBD2. The germline V gene has CDR1 ENHRY and CDR2 SYGVKD. The CDR3 length is 15 residues. V lost 6 bases to trimming and J lost 0 bases; unmatched junction nucleotides: 6.

J is TRBJ1-1 and V is TRBV2; 8 nucleotides align to TRBD1. The CDR3 loop spans 15 amino acids. V trimming: 5 bases; J trimming: 11 bases; junction bases outside the gene matches: 16. Germline CDR1 and CDR2: SNHLY and FYNNEI. The CDR3 loop is CASSPRQGSTERAFF. The CDR3 DNA sequence: TGTGCCAGCAGTCCACGACAGGGGTCCACCGAGCGGGCTTTCTTT.

This clonotype was counted at least ten times. The chain carries TRBV28 and TRBJ2-3, with D perhaps TRBD2 (5 bases). The germline V gene encodes CDR1 MDHEN and CDR2 SYDVKM. V was cut by 3 bases and J by 1 base, with 17 bases left in between. This CDR3 is 17 amino acids long. CDR3: CASSFDDYPARTDTQYF. The CDR3 nucleotides read TGTGCCAGCAGTTTTGACGACTACCCGGCGCGCACAGATACGCAGTATTTT.

This clonotype was detected only a few times. This sequence joins TRBV12-3 or TRBV12-4 and TRBJ2-3, with 11 bases that match TRBD2. This CDR3 is built from 19 residues. J lost 0 bases, V lost 5 bases, and 13 bases had no gene match. DNA for the CDR3: TGTGCCAGCAGTCCTAGGGCTAGCGGGGGGCCCGCTAGCACAGATACGCAGTATTTT. Translation gives CASSPRASGGPASTDTQYF.

In its sample, this clonotype was seen a few times. The chain combines TRBV5-1 with TRBJ1-1, with D maybe TRBD1 (5 bases). Germline V CDR1 and CDR2: SGHRS, YFSETQ. CDR3 length: 14 residues. With 0 bases removed from V and 4 bases from J, the gap between germline ends came to 10 bases. The CDR3 DNA is TGCGCCAGCAGCTTGGACCGAGGGGTCACTGAAGCTTTCTTT. Translating gives CASSLDRGVTEAFF.

The V gene is TRBV11-1, the J gene TRBJ2-1; D might be TRBD1 or TRBD2, each matching 5 bases. Germline assignment: CDR1 SGHAT and CDR2 FQDESV (reference sequence). This CDR3 spans 15 amino acids. Trimming pared 5 bases from V and 4 bases from J, leaving 15 bases between. The CDR3 sequence: CASSAPGTDYNEQFF. The DNA for the CDR3 is TGTGCCAGCAGCGCCCCCGGGACGGATTACAATGAGCAGTTCTTC.

At least ten counts were recorded for this clonotype. The chain uses TRBV20-1 and TRBJ2-1; D assignment may be TRBD1 or TRBD2 (7 bases each). This CDR3 is 14 amino acids long. The V and J ends lost 8 bases and 7 bases respectively, with 21 bases between them. The germline V gene has CDR1 DFQATT and CDR2 SNEGSKA (reference sequence). The CDR3 is CSPHPGGAGNEQFF. The CDR3 coding sequence is TGCAGTCCCCACCCAGGGGGGGCGGGGAATGAGCAGTTCTTC.

This chain joins TRBV30 and TRBJ2-7; D unresolved. The germline V and J ends were trimmed by 5 bases and 4 bases, with 6 bases remaining between them. CDR1 and CDR2 (germline): GTSNPN, SVGIG (reference sequence). The CDR3 runs 10 residues. The CDR3 DNA reads TGTGCCTGGGGTGCTTACGAGCAGTACTTC. Translated, it gives CAWGAYEQYF.

In this sample, this clonotype turned up a few times. This chain links TRBV6-1 with TRBJ2-2; 9 bases match TRBD1. V lost 5 bases, J lost 5 bases, and 9 bases stayed unmatched. Looked up from germline, CDR1 is MNHNS and CDR2 is SASEGT. There are 16 residues in the CDR3. This CDR3 is CASSPTGGLWTGELFF. The CDR3 region has the DNA TGTGCCAGCAGTCCTACAGGGGGCTTGTGGACCGGGGAGCTGTTTTTT.

Concerning this clonotype: The junction departs from the called germline gene at one end, perhaps through a read error. This chain connects TRBV7-2 to TRBJ2-7; possibly TRBD2 for D (5 bases). The CDR3 totals 12 residues. Per germline, CDR1 SGHTA and CDR2 FQGNSA. This chain's CDR3 is CASSPIRGRASF. DNA for the CDR3: TGTGCCAGCAGCCCCATCCGGGGTAGGGCAAGCTTC.

The rearrangement links TRBV7-9 to TRBJ2-1; D uncertain. V lost 5 bases and J 8 bases, leaving 10 bases between the germline ends. The CDR3 is made up of 12 amino acids. The germline V gene has CDR1 SEHNR and CDR2 FQNEAQ (reference sequence). CDR3 bases: TGTGCCAGCAGCCCCCCATCGGATGAGCAGTTCTTC. This gives the protein CASSPPSDEQFF.

This clonotype came up many times. V and J are TRBV18 and TRBJ2-1; TRBD2 matches 14 bases. Looked up from germline, CDR1 is KGHSH and CDR2 is LQKENI. The CDR3 sequence is 17 residues long. Germline trimming cut 3 bases from V and 9 bases from J; bases unmatched to any gene: 10. The CDR3 DNA reads TGTGCCAGCTCACCGCCTTCGGGACTAGCGGGAGCGGGTGAGCAGTTCTTC. Encoded protein: CASSPPSGLAGAGEQFF.

This clonotype was found a few times. J is TRBJ2-7 and V is TRBV7-8; 9 bases line up with TRBD2. The CDR3 contains 14 residues. V lost 8 bases, J lost 2 bases, and 7 bases stayed unmatched. Germline V gene lookup returns CDR1 SGHVS and CDR2 FQNEAQ. CDR3 amino acids: CASRTLAGTYEQYF. DNA of the CDR3: TGTGCCAGCCGCACCCTAGCGGGGACCTACGAGCAGTACTTC. The full variable domain, rest sourced from reference TRBV7-8 and TRBJ2-7, is GAGVSQSPRYKVAKRGQDVALRCDPISGHVSLFWYQQALGQGPEFLTYFQNEAQLDKSGLPSDRFFAERPEGSVSTLKIQRTQQEDSAVYLCASRTLAGTYEQYFGPGTRLTVT.

At least ten counts were recorded for this clonotype. J is TRBJ1-6 and V is TRBV12-3 or TRBV12-4, with D perhaps TRBD1 (5 bases). This CDR3 contains 11 residues. The germline V and J ends were trimmed by 3 bases and 12 bases, with 6 bases remaining between them. The CDR3 DNA follows: TGTGCCAGCAGTTTGGGGCAACCCCTCCACTTT. It encodes CASSLGQPLHF.

The V gene is TRBV12-3 or TRBV12-4, the J gene TRBJ2-2; TRBD2 matches 7 bases. This CDR3 has 15 amino acids. The trim removed 7 bases at V and 1 base at J, leaving 6 bases unmatched. The CDR3 loop reads CASTAGERNTGELFF. CDR3 coding DNA: TGTGCCAGCACGGCGGGGGAACGGAACACCGGGGAGCTGTTTTTT.

This clonotype was seen only a few times. The gene calls are TRBV7-9 and TRBJ2-7; the D is unclear. Germline CDR1 SEHNR, CDR2 FQNEAQ (reference sequence). V shed 1 base and J shed 1 base, with 8 bases lying between them. The CDR3 is 14 residues long. The CDR3 region is CASSLEARSYEQYF. The CDR3 DNA reads TGTGCCAGCAGCTTAGAGGCCAGGTCCTACGAGCAGTACTTC.

In this sample, this clonotype turned up a few times. The chain joins TRBV18 to TRBJ2-5, with 7 bases aligning to TRBD1. The CDR3 is 15 amino acids. Germline trimming cut 5 bases from V and 2 bases from J; bases unmatched to any gene: 8. CDR1 and CDR2 (germline): KGHSH, LQKENI. CDR3 DNA sequence: TGTGCCAGCTCAGCAGGCAGGGGGTCACAAGAGACCCAGTACTTC. Protein product: CASSAGRGSQETQYF.

The chain joins TRBV7-6 to TRBJ2-7, with D possibly TRBD1 on 6 matching bases. Trimming stripped 0 bases from V and 3 bases from J, with 12 bases between. There are 15 residues in the CDR3. Germline V gives CDR1 SGHVS, CDR2 FNYEAQ. The CDR3 reads CASSLASQGIYEQYF. The CDR3 nucleotides are TGTGCCAGCAGCTTAGCTTCTCAGGGGATCTACGAGCAGTACTTC.

The V and J genes are TRBV6-1 and TRBJ1-6; D is perhaps TRBD1 (6 bases). Between the trimmed V and J ends, which lost 4 bases and 7 bases, there was a span of 17 bases. The CDR3 is 16 amino acids. Germline V gene sequence: CDR1 MNHNS, CDR2 SASEGT. CDR3 loop: CASSAGVRGANSPLHF. The CDR3, as DNA: TGTGCCAGCAGTGCCGGTGTTCGGGGGGCGAATTCACCCCTCCACTTT.

This clonotype came up a few times. The rearrangement uses TRBV6-1 and TRBJ1-3, with D maybe TRBD1 (5 bases). Germline CDR1 reads MNHNS; CDR2 reads SASEGT. V lost 2 bases, J lost 3 bases, and 11 bases lay in between. The CDR3 totals 15 residues. The CDR3 sequence is CASSESRVVGNTIYF. In DNA, the CDR3 is TGTGCCAGCAGTGAATCCAGGGTGGTTGGAAACACCATATATTTT.

This clonotype came up a few times. The V call is TRBV20-1, the J call TRBJ2-1, with D possibly being TRBD2 (6 bases). The V and J ends lost 2 bases and 8 bases respectively, with 16 bases between them. This CDR3 has 14 residues. Germline V CDR1 and CDR2: DFQATT, SNEGSKA (reference sequence). In nucleotides, the CDR3 is TGCAGTGCTAGACAGGGACTGCATTGGGATGAGCAGTTCTTC. As protein: CSARQGLHWDEQFF.

This chain connects TRBV20-1 to TRBJ1-1; no clear D. Trimming pared 0 bases from V and 2 bases from J, leaving 10 bases between. The CDR3 runs to 14 residues. Germline CDR1 DFQATT, CDR2 SNEGSKA (reference sequence). CDR3 bases: TGCAGTGCTAGAGAGACGGGATCCAACACTGAAGCTTTCTTT. Its translation: CSARETGSNTEAFF.

This chain connects TRBV10-3 to TRBJ2-1; possible D gene TRBD2, 5 bases. Trimming removed 3 bases at V and 15 bases at J, with 12 bases between. Germline CDR1 ENHRY, CDR2 SYGVKD. CDR3 length equals 11 residues. The CDR3 region has the DNA TGTGCCATCAGTGATGGTAGCGTAATGTTCTTC. Residues: CAISDGSVMFF.

The rearrangement joins TRBV25-1 to TRBJ2-2; D gene ambiguous. Germline lookup yields CDR1 MGHDK and CDR2 SYGVNS. The ends were cut back, 2 bases at V and 5 bases at J, with 6 bases in the middle. The CDR3 has 13 amino acids. The CDR3 DNA follows: TGTGCCAGCAGTGAAATAGAGACCGGGGAGCTGTTTTTT. Its protein product is CASSEIETGELFF.

V usage is TRBV20-1 and J usage is TRBJ2-6; 9 bases are a match to TRBD1. J was trimmed by 0 bases and V by 5 bases; bases with no gene match: 5. The CDR3 has 16 amino acids. Germline CDR1 reads DFQATT; CDR2 reads SNEGSKA (reference sequence). The CDR3 is CSAAQTGGSGANVLTF. Written as DNA, the CDR3 is TGCAGTGCTGCCCAGACAGGGGGCTCTGGGGCCAACGTCCTGACTTTC.